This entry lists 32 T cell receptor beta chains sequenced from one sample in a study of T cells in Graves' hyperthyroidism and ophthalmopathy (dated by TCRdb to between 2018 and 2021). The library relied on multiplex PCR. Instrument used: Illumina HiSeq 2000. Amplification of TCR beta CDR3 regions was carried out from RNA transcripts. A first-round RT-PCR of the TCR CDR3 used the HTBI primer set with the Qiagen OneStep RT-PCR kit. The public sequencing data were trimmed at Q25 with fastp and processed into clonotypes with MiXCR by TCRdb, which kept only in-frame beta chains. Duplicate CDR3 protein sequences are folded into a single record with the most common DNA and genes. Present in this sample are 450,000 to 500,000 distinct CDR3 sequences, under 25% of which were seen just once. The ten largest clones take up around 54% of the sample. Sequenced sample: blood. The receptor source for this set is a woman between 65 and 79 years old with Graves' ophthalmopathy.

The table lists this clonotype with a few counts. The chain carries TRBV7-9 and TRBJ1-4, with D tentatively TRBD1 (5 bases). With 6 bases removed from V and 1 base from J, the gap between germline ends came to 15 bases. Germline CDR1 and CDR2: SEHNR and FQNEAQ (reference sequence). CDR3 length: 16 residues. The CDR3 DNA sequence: TGTGCCAGCAGTCCGGGGGTCGTTGGAACTAATGAAAAACTGTTTTTT. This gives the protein CASSPGVVGTNEKLFF.

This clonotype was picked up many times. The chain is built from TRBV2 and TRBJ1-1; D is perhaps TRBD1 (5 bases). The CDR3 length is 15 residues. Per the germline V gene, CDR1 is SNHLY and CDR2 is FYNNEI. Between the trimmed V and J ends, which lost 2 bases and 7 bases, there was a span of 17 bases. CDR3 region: CASSETGAIQDEAFF. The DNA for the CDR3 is TGTGCCAGCAGTGAAACAGGCGCCATTCAGGATGAAGCTTTCTTT.

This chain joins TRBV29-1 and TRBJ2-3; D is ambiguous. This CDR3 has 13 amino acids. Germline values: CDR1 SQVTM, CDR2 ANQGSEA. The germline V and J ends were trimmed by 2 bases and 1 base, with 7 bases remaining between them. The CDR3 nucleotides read TGCAGCGTTGAACTTGGTCGCACAGATACGCAGTATTTT. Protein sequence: CSVELGRTDTQYF.

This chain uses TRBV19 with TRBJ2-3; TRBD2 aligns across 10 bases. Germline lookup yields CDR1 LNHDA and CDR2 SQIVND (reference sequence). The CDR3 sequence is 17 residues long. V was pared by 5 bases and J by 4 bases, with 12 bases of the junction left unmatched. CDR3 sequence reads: CASSDLAGVAGSDTQYF. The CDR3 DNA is TGTGCCAGTAGTGATCTAGCGGGAGTTGCCGGATCAGATACGCAGTATTTT.

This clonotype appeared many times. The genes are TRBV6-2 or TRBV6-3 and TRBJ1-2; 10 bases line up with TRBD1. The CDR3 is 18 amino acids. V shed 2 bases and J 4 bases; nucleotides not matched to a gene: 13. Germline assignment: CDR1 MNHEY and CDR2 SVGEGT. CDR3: CASSYIATGGSVGYGYTF. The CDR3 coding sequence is TGTGCCAGCAGTTACATCGCGACAGGGGGCTCGGTGGGCTATGGCTACACCTTC.

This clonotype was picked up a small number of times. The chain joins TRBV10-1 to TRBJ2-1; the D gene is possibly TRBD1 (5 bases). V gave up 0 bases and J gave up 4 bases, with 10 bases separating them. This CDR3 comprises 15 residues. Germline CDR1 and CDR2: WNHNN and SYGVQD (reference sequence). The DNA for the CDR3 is TGCGCCAGCAGTGAGTCAGGGGCGGATTACAATGAGCAGTTCTTC. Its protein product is CASSESGADYNEQFF.

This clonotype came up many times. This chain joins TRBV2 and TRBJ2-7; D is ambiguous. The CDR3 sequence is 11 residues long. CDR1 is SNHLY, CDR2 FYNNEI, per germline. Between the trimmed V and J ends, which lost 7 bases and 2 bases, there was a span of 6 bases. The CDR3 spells CASKTPYEQYF. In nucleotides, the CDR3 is TGTGCCAGCAAGACCCCCTACGAGCAGTACTTC.

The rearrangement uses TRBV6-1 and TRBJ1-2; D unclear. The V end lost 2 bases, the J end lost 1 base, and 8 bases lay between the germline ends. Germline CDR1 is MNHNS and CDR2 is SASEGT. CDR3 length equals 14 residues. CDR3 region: CASSERTDNYGYTF. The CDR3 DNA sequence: TGTGCCAGCAGTGAAAGGACCGATAACTATGGCTACACCTTC.

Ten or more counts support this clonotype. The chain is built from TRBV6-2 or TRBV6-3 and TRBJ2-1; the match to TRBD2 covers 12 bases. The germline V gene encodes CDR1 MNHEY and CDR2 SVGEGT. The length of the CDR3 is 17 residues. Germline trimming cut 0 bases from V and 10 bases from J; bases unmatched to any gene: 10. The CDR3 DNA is TGTGCCAGCAGTTACTCGAGATCGACTAGCGGGAGCTGGGAGCAGTTCTTC. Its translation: CASSYSRSTSGSWEQFF.

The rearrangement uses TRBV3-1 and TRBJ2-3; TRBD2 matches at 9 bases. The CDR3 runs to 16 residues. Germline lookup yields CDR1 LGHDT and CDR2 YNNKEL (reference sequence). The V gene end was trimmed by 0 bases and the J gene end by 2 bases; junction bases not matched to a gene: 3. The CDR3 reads CASSQDRGLATDTQYF. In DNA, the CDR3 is TGTGCCAGCAGCCAAGATAGGGGACTAGCCACAGATACGCAGTATTTT.

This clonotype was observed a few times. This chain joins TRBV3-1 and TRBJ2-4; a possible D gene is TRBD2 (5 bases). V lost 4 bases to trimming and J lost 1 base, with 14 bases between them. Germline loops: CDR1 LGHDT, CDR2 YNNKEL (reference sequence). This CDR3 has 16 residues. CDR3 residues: CASSLGLDWAKNIQYF. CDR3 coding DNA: TGTGCCAGCAGCCTCGGTTTGGACTGGGCCAAAAACATTCAGTACTTC. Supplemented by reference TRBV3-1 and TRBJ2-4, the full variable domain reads DTAVSQTPKYLVTQMGNDKSIKCEQNLGHDTMYWYKQDSKKFLKIMFSYNNKELIINETVPNRFSPKSPDKAHLNLHINSLELGDSAVYFCASSLGLDWAKNIQYFGAGTRLSVL.

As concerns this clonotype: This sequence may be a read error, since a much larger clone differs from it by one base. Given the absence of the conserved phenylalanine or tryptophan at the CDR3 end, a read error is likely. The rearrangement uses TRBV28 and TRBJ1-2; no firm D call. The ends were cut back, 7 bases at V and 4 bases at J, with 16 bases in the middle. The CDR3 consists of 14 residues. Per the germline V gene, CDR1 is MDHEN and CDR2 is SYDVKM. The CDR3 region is CASTVPFPLYGYTL. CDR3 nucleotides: TGTGCCAGCACTGTACCGTTCCCCCTCTATGGCTACACCCTC.

The CDR3 region is CSAEDIAKAFF. The CDR3 DNA reads TGCAGTGCTGAGGACATCGCTAAAGCTTTCTTT. The chain combines TRBV20-1 with TRBJ1-1; D is perhaps TRBD1 (5 bases). V lost 5 bases and J 9 bases, leaving 13 bases between the germline ends. The germline V gene has CDR1 DFQATT and CDR2 SNEGSKA (reference sequence). This CDR3 spans 11 amino acids.

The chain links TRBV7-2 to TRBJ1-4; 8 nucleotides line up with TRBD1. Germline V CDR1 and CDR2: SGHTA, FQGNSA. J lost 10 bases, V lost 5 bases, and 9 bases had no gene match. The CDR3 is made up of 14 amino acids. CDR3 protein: CASSQAGQGGKLFF. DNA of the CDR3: TGTGCCAGCAGCCAAGCCGGACAGGGAGGAAAACTGTTTTTT.

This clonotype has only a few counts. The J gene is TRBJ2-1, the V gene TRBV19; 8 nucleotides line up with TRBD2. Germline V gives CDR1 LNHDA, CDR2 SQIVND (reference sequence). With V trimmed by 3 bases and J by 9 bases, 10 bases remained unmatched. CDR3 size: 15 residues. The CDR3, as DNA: TGTGCCAGTAGTATTGGGCCAGCGGGAGTAGGTGAGCAGTTCTTC. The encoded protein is CASSIGPAGVGEQFF. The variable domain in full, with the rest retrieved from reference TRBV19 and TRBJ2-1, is DGGITQSPKYLFRKEGQNVTLSCEQNLNHDAMYWYRQDPGQGLRLIYYSQIVNDFQKGDIAEGYSVSREKKESFPLTVTSAQKNPTAFYLCASSIGPAGVGEQFFGPGTRLTVL.

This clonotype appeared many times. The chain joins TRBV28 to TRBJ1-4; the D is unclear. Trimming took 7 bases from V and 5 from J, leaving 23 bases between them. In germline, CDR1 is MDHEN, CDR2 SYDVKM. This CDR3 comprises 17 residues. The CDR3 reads CASKFGGREYGNEKLFF. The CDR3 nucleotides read TGTGCCAGCAAGTTTGGAGGGAGGGAATACGGAAATGAAAAACTGTTTTTT.

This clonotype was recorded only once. CDR3 nucleotide sequence: TGTGCCAGCAGCCAAGATCCACTAGCGGGATTCACAGATACGCAGTATTTT. Amino acids: CASSQDPLAGFTDTQYF. The J gene is TRBJ2-3, the V gene TRBV6-2 or TRBV6-3; TRBD2 aligns across 10 bases. This CDR3 is 17 amino acids long. V trimming: 6 bases; J trimming: 2 bases; junction bases outside the gene matches: 11. The germline V gene encodes CDR1 MNHEY and CDR2 SVGEGT.

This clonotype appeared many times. CDR3 nucleotides: TGTGCCAGCAGGTTGGGACAGGGGGCCGTGAAAGCTTTCTTT. Translating it yields CASRLGQGAVKAFF. The gene calls are TRBV6-1 and TRBJ1-1; the match to TRBD1 covers 12 bases. The germline gives CDR1 MNHNS, CDR2 SASEGT. With 6 bases clipped from V and 9 bases from J, the junction kept 8 bases outside the gene matches. This CDR3 region has 14 residues.

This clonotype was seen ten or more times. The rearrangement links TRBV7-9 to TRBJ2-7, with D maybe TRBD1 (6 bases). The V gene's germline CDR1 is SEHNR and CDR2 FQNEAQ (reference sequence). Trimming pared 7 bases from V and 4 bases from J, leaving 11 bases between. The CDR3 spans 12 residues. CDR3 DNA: TGTGCCAGCACCCGGACAGCTTACGAGCAGTACTTC. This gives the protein CASTRTAYEQYF.

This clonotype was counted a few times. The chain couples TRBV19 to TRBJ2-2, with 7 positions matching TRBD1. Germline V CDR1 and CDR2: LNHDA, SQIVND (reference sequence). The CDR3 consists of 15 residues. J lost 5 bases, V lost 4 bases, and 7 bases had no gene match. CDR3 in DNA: TGTGCCAGTAGTACCGGACAGGCGTTAACCGGGGAGCTGTTTTTT. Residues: CASSTGQALTGELFF.

The CDR3 loop reads CSARGQGGVEYSPLHF. In nucleotides, the CDR3 is TGCAGTGCTAGGGGACAGGGGGGGGTAGAGTATTCACCCCTCCACTTT. The rearrangement uses TRBV20-1 and TRBJ1-6; 11 nucleotides agree with TRBD1. The V gene's germline CDR1 is DFQATT and CDR2 SNEGSKA (reference sequence). The junction had 9 bases not matched to a gene; V was cut back by 3 bases and J by 8 bases. The CDR3 spans 16 residues.

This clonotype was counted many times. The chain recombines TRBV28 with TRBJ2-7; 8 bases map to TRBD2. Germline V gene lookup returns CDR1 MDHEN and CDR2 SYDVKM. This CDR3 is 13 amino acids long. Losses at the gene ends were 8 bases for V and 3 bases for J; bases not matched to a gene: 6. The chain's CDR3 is CASRGGGSYEQYF. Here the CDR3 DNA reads TGTGCCAGCCGGGGCGGGGGGAGCTACGAGCAGTACTTC.

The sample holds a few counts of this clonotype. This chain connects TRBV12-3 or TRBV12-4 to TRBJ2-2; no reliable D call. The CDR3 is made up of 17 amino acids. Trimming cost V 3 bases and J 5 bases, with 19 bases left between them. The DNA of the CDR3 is TGTGCCAGCAGTTTGGGAAAAGATCCCCTCAGTACCGGGGAGCTGTTTTTT. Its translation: CASSLGKDPLSTGELFF.

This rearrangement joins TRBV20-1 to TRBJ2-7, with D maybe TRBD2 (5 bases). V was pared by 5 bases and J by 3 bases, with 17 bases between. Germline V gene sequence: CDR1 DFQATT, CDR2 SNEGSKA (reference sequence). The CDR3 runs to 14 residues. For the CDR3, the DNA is TGCAGTGCTGGGAAGGCAGCCACTAGCTACGAGCAGTACTTC. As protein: CSAGKAATSYEQYF.

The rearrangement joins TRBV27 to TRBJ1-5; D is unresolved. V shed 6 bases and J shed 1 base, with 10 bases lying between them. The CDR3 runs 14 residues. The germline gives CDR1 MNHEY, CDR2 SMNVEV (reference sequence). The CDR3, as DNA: TGTGCCAGCAGCTCCGGTTGGAGCAATCAGCCCCAGCATTTT. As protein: CASSSGWSNQPQHF.

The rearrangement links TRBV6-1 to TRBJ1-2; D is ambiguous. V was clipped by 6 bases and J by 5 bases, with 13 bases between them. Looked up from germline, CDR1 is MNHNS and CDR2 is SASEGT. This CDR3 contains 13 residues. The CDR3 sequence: CASRPPGNYGYTF. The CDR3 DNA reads TGTGCCAGCAGACCGCCCGGTAATTATGGCTACACCTTC.

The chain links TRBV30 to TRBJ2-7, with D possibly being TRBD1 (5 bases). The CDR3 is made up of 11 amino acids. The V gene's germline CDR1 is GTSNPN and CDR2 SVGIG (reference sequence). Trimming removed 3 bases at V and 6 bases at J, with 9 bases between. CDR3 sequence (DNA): TGTGCCTGGAGACAGGTGGGCGAGCAGTACTTC. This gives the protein CAWRQVGEQYF.

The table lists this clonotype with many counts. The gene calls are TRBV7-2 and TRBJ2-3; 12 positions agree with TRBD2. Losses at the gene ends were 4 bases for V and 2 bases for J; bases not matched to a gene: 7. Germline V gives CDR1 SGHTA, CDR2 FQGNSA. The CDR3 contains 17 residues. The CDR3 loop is CASSSPLAGGYTDTQYF. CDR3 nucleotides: TGTGCCAGCAGCTCCCCCCTAGCGGGAGGGTACACAGATACGCAGTATTTT.

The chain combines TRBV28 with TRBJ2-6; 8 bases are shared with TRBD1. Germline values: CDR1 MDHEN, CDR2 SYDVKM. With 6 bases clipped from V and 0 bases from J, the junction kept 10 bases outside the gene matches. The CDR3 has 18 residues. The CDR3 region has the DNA TGTGCCAGCAGCCCCCGTGGACAGGGAGTCTCTGGGGCCAACGTCCTGACTTTC. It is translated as CASSPRGQGVSGANVLTF.

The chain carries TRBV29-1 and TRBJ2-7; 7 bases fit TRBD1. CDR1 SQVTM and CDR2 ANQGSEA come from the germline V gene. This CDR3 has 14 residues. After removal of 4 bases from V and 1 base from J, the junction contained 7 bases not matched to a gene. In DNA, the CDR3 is TGCAGCGTTGTGAGGACAGGCGATTCCTACGAGCAGTACTTC. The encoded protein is CSVVRTGDSYEQYF.

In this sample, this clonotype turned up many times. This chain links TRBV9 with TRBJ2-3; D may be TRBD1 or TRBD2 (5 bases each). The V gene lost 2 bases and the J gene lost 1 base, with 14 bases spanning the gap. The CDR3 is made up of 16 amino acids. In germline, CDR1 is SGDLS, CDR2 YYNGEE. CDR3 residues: CASSVPPGRGTDTQYF. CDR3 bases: TGTGCCAGCAGCGTTCCGCCGGGACGTGGCACAGATACGCAGTATTTT.

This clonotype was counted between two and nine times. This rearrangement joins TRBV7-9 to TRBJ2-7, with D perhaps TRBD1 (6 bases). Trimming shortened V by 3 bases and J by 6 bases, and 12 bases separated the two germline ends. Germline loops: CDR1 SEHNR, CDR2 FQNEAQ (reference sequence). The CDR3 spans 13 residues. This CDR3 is CASSFQGRSEQYF. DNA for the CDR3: TGTGCCAGCAGCTTCCAGGGGCGGTCCGAGCAGTACTTC.